These T cell receptor beta chains were read from a single sample in a study of post-analysis software for immune sequencing data. TCRdb analysed the PCR reads with MiXCR anew, one entry per CDR3 protein. The data show around 710,000 distinct CDR3 sequences, with around 46% seen just once and 4.9% held by the top ten. The source material was blood. Receptor source: a girl aged 10-17 years with multiple sclerosis. CDR3s include the opening cysteine and the closing phenylalanine or tryptophan. Fields, in order: J gene, V gene, D gene, clone size, CDR3 protein, CDR3 DNA. A D gene is named only where the DNA matches it firmly. Expanded clones get a size class; other rows say once, few or many, or leave the size out.

TRBJ2-5	TRBV4-1	NA	NA	CASSQGWGRTQETQYF	TGCGCCAGCAGCCAAGGCTGGGGGAGGACTCAAGAGACCCAGTACTTC
TRBJ2-6	TRBV4-3	NA	NA	CASSQDTAELGANVLTF	TGCGCCAGCAGCCAAGATACGGCGGAGCTAGGGGCCAACGTCCTGACTTTC
TRBJ1-1	TRBV4-1	NA	NA	CASSQVRLDTEAFF	TGCGCCAGCAGCCAAGTCCGGCTTGACACTGAAGCTTTCTTT
TRBJ2-1	TRBV12-3/TRBV12-4	NA	few	CASSYSAYNEQFF	TGTGCCAGCAGCTATTCAGCCTACAATGAGCAGTTCTTC
TRBJ1-2	TRBV13	TRBD1	few	CASNDRESYGYTF	TGTGCCAGCAACGACAGGGAATCCTATGGCTACACCTTC
TRBJ2-3	TRBV6-2/TRBV6-3	NA	once	CASSYDSGTDTQYF	TGTGCCAGCAGTTACGACAGTGGAACAGATACGCAGTATTTT
TRBJ2-7	TRBV12-3/TRBV12-4	TRBD2	NA	CASSFLAGVEEQYF	TGTGCCAGCAGTTTCCTCGCGGGGGTCGAGGAGCAGTACTTC
TRBJ1-4	TRBV20-1	NA	NA	CSARVGTEFEKLFF	TGCAGTGCTAGAGTCGGGACTGAGTTTGAAAAACTGTTTTTT
TRBJ1-5	TRBV12-3/TRBV12-4	NA	NA	CASSVDTSNQPQHF	TGTGCCAGCAGTGTGGACACTAGCAATCAGCCCCAGCATTTT
TRBJ2-6	TRBV5-1	NA	few	CASSLDRVAGANVLTF	TGCGCCAGCAGCTTGGACAGGGTCGCTGGGGCCAACGTCCTGACTTTT
TRBJ2-1	TRBV10-3	NA	NA	CAISEAGTPYNEQFF	TGTGCCATCAGTGAGGCAGGAACCCCCTACAATGAGCAGTTCTTC
TRBJ2-5	TRBV19	NA	few	CASSVGAFPFQETQYF	TGTGCCAGTAGTGTTGGGGCCTTTCCGTTCCAAGAGACCCAGTACTTC
TRBJ1-2	TRBV4-1	TRBD1	NA	CASSQERDRGNGYTF	TGCGCCAGCAGCCAAGAGAGGGACAGGGGAAATGGCTACACCTTC
TRBJ2-2	TRBV29-1	TRBD2	NA	CSVQAERDMPGELFF	TGCAGCGTCCAAGCGGAGCGGGATATGCCCGGGGAGCTGTTTTTT
TRBJ2-7	TRBV27	NA	few	CASSPGPSSYEQYF	TGTGCCAGCAGTCCGGGACCTAGCTCCTACGAGCAGTACTTC
TRBJ2-1	TRBV9	NA	NA	CASSGSPSSYNEQFF	TGTGCCAGCAGCGGCAGCCCGAGCTCCTACAATGAGCAGTTCTTC
TRBJ1-3	TRBV10-3	NA	few	CAVSPRENSGNTIYF	TGTGCCGTTTCGCCCAGGGAGAACTCTGGAAACACCATATATTTT
TRBJ1-4	TRBV6-2/TRBV6-3	NA	NA	CASRTGGINEKLFF	TGTGCCAGCAGAACCGGAGGGATAAATGAAAAACTGTTTTTT
TRBJ1-4	TRBV9	TRBD1	NA	CASSASPRGTTNEKLFF	TGTGCCAGCAGCGCGAGCCCCAGGGGGACAACTAATGAAAAACTGTTTTTT
TRBJ1-2	TRBV12-3/TRBV12-4	NA	NA	CASSGGRYGYTF	TGTGCCAGCAGTGGAGGACGCTATGGCTACACCTTC
TRBJ2-3	TRBV7-2	TRBD2	NA	CASSPRLARGTDTQYF	TGTGCCAGCAGCCCGAGACTAGCTCGCGGGACAGATACGCAGTATTTT
TRBJ1-1	TRBV6-6	NA	NA	CASSYATEGEAFF	TGTGCCAGCAGTTATGCGACAGAGGGTGAAGCTTTCTTT
TRBJ2-3	TRBV7-2	NA	NA	CASSLARHTDTQYF	TGTGCCAGCAGCTTAGCTAGACACACAGATACGCAGTATTTT
TRBJ2-5	TRBV6-2/TRBV6-3	NA	once	CAGGDTGAQETQYF	TGTGCCGGCGGAGATACAGGCGCCCAAGAGACCCAGTACTTC
TRBJ2-3	TRBV10-3	NA	NA	CAGGEEATDTQYF	TGTGCCGGTGGGGAGGAGGCCACAGATACGCAGTATTTT
TRBJ2-1	TRBV5-1	TRBD2	NA	CASSLGLTGTNNEQFF	TGCGCCAGCAGCTTGGGACTTACCGGGACTAACAATGAGCAGTTCTTC
TRBJ1-1	TRBV7-6	TRBD1	few	CASSQGGRTEAFF	TGTGCCAGCAGTCAGGGGGGAAGGACTGAAGCTTTCTTT
TRBJ1-2	TRBV2	NA	NA	CASTPTVLKRGYTF	TGTGCCAGCACCCCGACCGTCCTTAAGCGTGGCTACACCTTC
TRBJ2-4	TRBV15	NA	NA	CASSRDGQGNIQYF	TGTGCCTCCAGCAGAGATGGGCAGGGAAACATTCAGTACTTC
TRBJ2-6	TRBV12-3/TRBV12-4	NA	NA	CATRFYAGRSGANVLTF	TGTGCCACCAGATTTTACGCGGGGCGCTCTGGGGCCAACGTCCTGACTTTC
TRBJ2-5	TRBV28	TRBD1	NA	CASTTRAGGKETQYF	TGTGCCAGCACAACCCGAGCAGGGGGCAAAGAGACCCAGTACTTC
TRBJ2-7	TRBV5-5	NA	NA	CASSLSSGEQYF	TGTGCCAGCAGCTTGTCCTCGGGCGAGCAGTACTTC
TRBJ1-1	TRBV6-5	NA	NA	CASRKGGRSEAFF	TGTGCCAGCAGGAAGGGAGGCAGATCAGAAGCTTTCTTT
TRBJ2-5	TRBV20-1	NA	NA	CSARDLVAPSAGTQYF	TGCAGTGCTAGAGATCTGGTGGCTCCATCAGCAGGGACCCAGTACTTC
TRBJ1-2	TRBV9	TRBD1	NA	CASSVGGGQGYGYTF	TGTGCCAGCAGCGTAGGCGGGGGACAGGGATATGGCTACACCTTC